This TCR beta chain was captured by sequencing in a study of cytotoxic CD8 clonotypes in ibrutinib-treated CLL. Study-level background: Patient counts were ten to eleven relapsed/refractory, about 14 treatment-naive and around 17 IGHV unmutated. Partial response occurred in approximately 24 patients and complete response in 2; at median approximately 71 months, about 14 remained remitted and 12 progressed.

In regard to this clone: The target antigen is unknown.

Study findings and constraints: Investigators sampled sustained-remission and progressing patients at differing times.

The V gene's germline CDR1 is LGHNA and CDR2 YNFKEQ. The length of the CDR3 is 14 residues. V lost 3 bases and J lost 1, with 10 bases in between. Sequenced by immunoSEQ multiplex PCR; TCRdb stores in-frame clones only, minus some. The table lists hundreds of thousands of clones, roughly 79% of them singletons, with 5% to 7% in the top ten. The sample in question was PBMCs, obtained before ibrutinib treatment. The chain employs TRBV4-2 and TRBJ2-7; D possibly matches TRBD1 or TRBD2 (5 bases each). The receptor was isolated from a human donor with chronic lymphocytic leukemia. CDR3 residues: CASSHGTGSYEQYF. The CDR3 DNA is TGTGCCAGCAGCCACGGGACCGGATCCTACGAGCAGTACTTC.